A selection of T cell receptor beta chains follows, all from one sample in a study of radiation and T cells in renal cell carcinoma. TCRdb's table, derived via immunoSEQ multiplex PCR, lists solely in-frame clones and lacks some. Counted here are around 16,000 clones, 64% occurring once; the ten biggest clones make up 27%. Source: tumor tissue, taken from a patient whose treatment included radiotherapy and nephrectomy. Receptor source: a woman between 65 and 79 years old with renal cell carcinoma. CDR3s include the opening cysteine and the closing phenylalanine or tryptophan. D genes are given only for firm matches. Clone sizes are given selectively: once, few, many, or a class where the clone is expanded.

abundance	v_gene	j_gene	d_gene	CDR3aa	CDR3nt
few	TRBV29-1	TRBJ2-3	.	CSAIWADTQYF	TGCAGCGCCATATGGGCAGATACGCAGTATTTT
.	TRBV27	TRBJ2-1	TRBD2	CASSTGGGPGEQFF	TGTGCCAGCAGTACGGGGGGAGGGCCGGGTGAGCAGTTCTTC
.	TRBV2	TRBJ2-4	.	CASREGPKNIQYF	TGTGCCAGCAGAGAGGGGCCAAAAAACATTCAGTACTTC
.	TRBV11-2	TRBJ2-2	.	CASSNTGTNTGELFF	TGTGCCAGCAGCAACACAGGGACGAACACCGGGGAGCTGTTTTTT
.	TRBV19	TRBJ1-4	TRBD1	CASSYLTGINEKLFF	TGTGCCAGTAGTTACCTGACAGGGATTAATGAAAAACTGTTTTTT
few	TRBV29-1	TRBJ1-2	TRBD1	CSVEDRAYTF	TGCAGCGTGGAGGACAGGGCCTACACCTTC
.	TRBV18	TRBJ2-2	.	CASSPPWSGNTGELFF	TGTGCCAGCTCACCACCCTGGTCGGGAAACACCGGGGAGCTGTTTTTT
.	TRBV7-6	TRBJ1-1	.	CASSLWGSGRALTEAFF	TGTGCCAGCAGCTTATGGGGGTCGGGCAGGGCTCTGACTGAAGCTTTCTTT
once	TRBV7-3	TRBJ2-1	TRBD2	CASSSVASGRGEQFF	TGTGCCAGCAGCTCCGTTGCTAGCGGGAGGGGCGAGCAGTTCTTC
.	TRBV6-5	TRBJ2-1	.	CASSSRLEQFF	TGTGCCAGCAGTTCCCGACTCGAGCAGTTCTTC
.	TRBV2	TRBJ2-7	.	CASSERGYEQYF	TGTGCCAGCAGTGAAAGGGGCTACGAGCAGTACTTC
.	TRBV5-8	TRBJ1-2	.	CASTVTPSGYTF	TGTGCCAGCACCGTGACCCCCTCTGGCTACACCTTC
few	TRBV10-1	TRBJ2-1	TRBD2	CASNSKGLASYNEQFF	TGCGCCAGCAACTCCAAAGGACTAGCCTCCTACAATGAGCAGTTCTTC
.	TRBV7-6	TRBJ2-2	.	CASSLAGGELFF	TGTGCCAGCAGCCTCGCGGGCGGGGAGCTGTTTTTT
hyperexpanded	TRBV30	TRBJ1-2	.	CAWSVRQGVYGYTF	TGTGCCTGGAGTGTACGCCAGGGAGTCTATGGCTACACCTTC
.	TRBV7-3	TRBJ1-1	.	CASSYLMNTEAFF	TGTGCCAGCAGCTATCTAATGAACACTGAAGCTTTCTTT
.	TRBV19	TRBJ2-1	.	CASSTPQGSFF	TGTGCCAGTAGTACCCCACAGGGCTCGTTCTTC
few	TRBV9	TRBJ2-5	TRBD2	CASSVDGAGGETQYF	TGTGCCAGCAGCGTAGATGGTGCGGGAGGTGAGACCCAGTACTTC
once	TRBV19	TRBJ2-2	.	CASSNPNTGELFF	TGTGCCAGTAGTAACCCAAACACCGGGGAGCTGTTTTTT
.	TRBV6-6	TRBJ2-3	.	CASSYSRGQDTQYF	TGTGCCAGCAGTTACTCGAGGGGCCAAGATACGCAGTATTTT
.	TRBV5-1	TRBJ2-3	.	CASSLDSSTDTQYF	TGCGCCAGCAGCTTGGACAGTTCCACAGATACGCAGTATTTT
medium-sized	TRBV5-1	TRBJ2-5	.	CASTEGRGETQYF	TGCGCCAGCACAGAAGGGAGGGGGGAGACCCAGTACTTC
.	TRBV5-1	TRBJ1-5	.	CASSPYLLGTEQPQHF	TGCGCCAGCAGCCCTTACCTCTTGGGGACGGAGCAGCCCCAGCATTTT
.	TRBV5-1	TRBJ2-7	TRBD2	CASSLTGTSEFTYEQYF	TGCGCCAGCAGCTTGACCGGGACTAGCGAATTTACCTACGAGCAGTACTTC
.	TRBV19	TRBJ2-1	TRBD1	CASSPGTDYSAQFF	TGTGCCAGTAGTCCAGGGACAGATTATAGTGCGCAGTTCTTC
few	TRBV6-6	TRBJ2-1	.	CASSLTGTSREQFF	TGTGCCAGCAGCCTCACAGGTACCTCTAGAGAGCAGTTCTTC
.	TRBV18	TRBJ2-3	.	CASSPRNSDGTDTQYF	TGTGCCAGCTCACCAAGGAACAGTGACGGAACAGATACGCAGTATTTT
.	TRBV27	TRBJ2-1	.	CASSFTLAGEQFF	TGTGCCAGCAGTTTTACGCTAGCCGGTGAGCAGTTCTTC
.	TRBV27	TRBJ1-5	TRBD1	CASRTGVISNQPQHF	TGTGCCAGCCGGACAGGAGTTATTAGCAATCAGCCCCAGCATTTT
.	TRBV4-3	TRBJ1-2	TRBD1	CASSDGTGLYYGYTF	TGCGCCAGCAGCGATGGGACAGGCCTCTACTATGGCTACACCTTC
.	TRBV7-9	TRBJ2-3	TRBD2	CASSPPGGGGTDTQYF	TGTGCCAGCAGCCCTCCCGGCGGCGGGGGGACAGATACGCAGTATTTT
once	TRBV15	TRBJ2-3	.	CATSRDMGEGTDTQYF	TGTGCCACCAGCAGAGATATGGGGGAGGGCACAGATACGCAGTATTTT
.	TRBV25-1	TRBJ1-4	TRBD1	CASSALGTGVRREKLFF	TGTGCCAGCAGTGCCCTCGGGACAGGGGTTCGAAGGGAAAAACTGTTTTTT
few	TRBV7-6	TRBJ1-3	.	CASSNTGTLGNTIYF	TGTGCCAGCAGCAACACCGGGACACTCGGAAACACCATATATTTT
few	TRBV19	TRBJ1-5	.	CASTTRGRRYSNQPQHF	TGTGCCAGTACCACCCGGGGACGGAGATATAGCAATCAGCCCCAGCATTTT